Presented here are 21 T cell receptor beta chains from one specimen sequenced in a study of shared clonotypes between healthy human individuals. The protocol was immunoSEQ multiplex PCR, while the TCRdb copy is restricted to in-frame clones and leaves out a portion. The sample includes roughly 2.5 million clones, approximately 92% of them seen just once. Sequencing was performed on naive CD4+ T cells sorted from blood. The sample's subset: CD45RA+ positively selected. These receptors came from a man younger than 35 in good health.

The chain carries TRBV7-2 and TRBJ2-2; TRBD2 agrees at 7 bases. CDR3 length: 16 residues. Germline lookup yields CDR1 SGHTA and CDR2 FQGNSA. After removal of 5 bases from V and 4 bases from J, the junction contained 10 bases not matched to a gene. The CDR3 DNA is TGTGCCAGCAGCAAACCGACTAGCCGCGGCACCGGGGAGCTGTTTTTT. It codes for CASSKPTSRGTGELFF. Using reference TRBV7-2 and TRBJ2-2 for the parts outside the CDR3, the full variable domain is GAGVSQSPSNKVTEKGKDVELRCDPISGHTALYWYRQSLGQGLEFLIYFQGNSAPDKSGLPSDRFSAERTGGSVSTLTIQRTQQEDSAVYLCASSKPTSRGTGELFFGEGSRLTVL.

The chain couples TRBV25-1 to TRBJ1-6; weak D call: TRBD1 (5 bases). This CDR3 spans 16 amino acids. CDR1 MGHDK and CDR2 SYGVNS come from the germline V gene. V lost 3 bases, J lost 4 bases, and 13 bases lay in between. The CDR3 DNA sequence: TGTGCCAGCAGTGACCCCGGGCGGGGGTATAATTCACCCCTCCACTTT. Translating it yields CASSDPGRGYNSPLHF.

With respect to this clone: Distinct nucleotide sequences in the sample also encode this CDR3. This chain joins TRBV29-1 and TRBJ2-5; D is uncertain. Germline CDR1 is SQVTM and CDR2 is ANQGSEA. V lost 4 bases and J lost 2, with 5 bases in between. The CDR3 consists of 11 residues. CDR3: CSVGGQETQYF. CDR3 DNA: TGCAGCGTTGGGGGTCAAGAGACCCAGTACTTC.

The chain combines TRBV6-5 with TRBJ2-7; 10 bases map to TRBD1. Germline V gene data show CDR1 as MNHEY and CDR2 as SVGAGI. J was trimmed by 1 base and V by 7 bases; bases with no gene match: 4. This CDR3 is built from 14 residues. The CDR3 DNA is TGTGCCAGCAAAAGGACAGGGGGATCCTACGAGCAGTACTTC. It codes for CASKRTGGSYEQYF.

The chain joins TRBV11-2 to TRBJ2-7; 7 positions agree with TRBD2. Germline loops: CDR1 SGHAT, CDR2 FQNNGV. The CDR3 is 16 residues long. The ends lost 5 bases at V and 2 bases at J; junction bases unmatched: 12. The CDR3 DNA sequence: TGTGCCAGCAGCCCCACCTCCAGCGGGATCACCTACGAGCAGTACTTC. Residues: CASSPTSSGITYEQYF.

This clone was seen once. V usage is TRBV11-2 and J usage is TRBJ2-4; D gene uncertain. CDR3 length equals 17 residues. Germline CDR1 and CDR2: SGHAT and FQNNGV. The germline V and J ends were trimmed by 0 bases and 0 bases, with 12 bases remaining between them. The CDR3 nucleotides are TGTGCCAGCAGCTTAGATAGTCGAGCCTTAGCCAAAAACATTCAGTACTTC. Residues: CASSLDSRALAKNIQYF. Full variable domain (outside the CDR3, taken from reference TRBV11-2 and TRBJ2-4): EAGVAQSPRYKIIEKRQSVAFWCNPISGHATLYWYQQILGQGPKLLIQFQNNGVVDDSQLPKDRFSAERLKGVDSTLKIQPAKLEDSAVYLCASSLDSRALAKNIQYFGAGTRLSVL.

Of note for this clone: Other DNA sequences of this sample code for an identical CDR3. The V gene is TRBV18, the J gene TRBJ2-7, with 11 bases lining up with TRBD2. Losses at the gene ends were 4 bases for V and 1 base for J; bases not matched to a gene: 6. This CDR3 has 16 amino acids. Germline V gene sequence: CDR1 KGHSH, CDR2 LQKENI. The CDR3 here is CASSLSGTSGSYEQYF. CDR3 bases: TGTGCCAGCTCACTGTCCGGGACTAGCGGTTCCTACGAGCAGTACTTC.

This chain links TRBV6-5 with TRBJ1-4, with no clear D. V lost 3 bases and J lost 8, with 10 bases in between. This CDR3 has 13 residues. From germline, CDR1 is MNHEY and CDR2 SVGAGI. CDR3 amino acids: CASSYGHREKLFF. DNA of the CDR3: TGTGCCAGCAGTTATGGGCACAGAGAAAAACTGTTTTTT.

This chain uses TRBV5-1 with TRBJ2-5, with a possible D match to TRBD1 (6 bases). This CDR3 has 13 residues. The V gene's germline CDR1 is SGHRS and CDR2 YFSETQ. Between the trimmed V and J ends, which lost 4 bases and 3 bases, there was a span of 10 bases. The CDR3 reads CASSQRQEETQYF. CDR3 nucleotides: TGCGCCAGCAGCCAGAGACAGGAAGAGACCCAGTACTTC.

The rearrangement joins TRBV21-1 to TRBJ2-4. TRBV21-1 is a documented pseudogene. There are 17 residues in the CDR3. The CDR3 DNA is TGTGCCAGCAGCGGCCACGGGCAAAAACTAGCCAAAAACATTCAGTACTTC. This sequence encodes CASSGHGQKLAKNIQYF.

Comments on this clone: This same CDR3 is encoded by further DNA sequences in the sample. The CDR3 DNA reads as TGTGCCAGCAGCGTTAGCGGACGCACAGATACGCAGTATTTT. It codes for CASSVSGRTDTQYF. The V gene is TRBV9, the J gene TRBJ2-3, with D possibly being TRBD2 (6 bases). The CDR3 runs to 14 residues. V was cut by 2 bases and J by 1 base, with 8 bases left in between. Germline V gene lookup returns CDR1 SGDLS and CDR2 YYNGEE.

This chain connects TRBV6-5 to TRBJ1-2; 7 positions agree with TRBD1. Unmatched junction bases numbered 8, after V lost 5 bases and J lost 5 bases. Germline CDR1 and CDR2: MNHEY and SVGAGI. The CDR3 sequence is 14 residues long. CDR3 region: CASSPGQRRYGYTF. The CDR3 DNA is TGTGCCAGCAGTCCGGGACAGCGACGTTATGGCTACACCTTC.

The chain has TRBV12-5 and TRBJ2-7; TRBD1 aligns across 8 bases. Germline V CDR1 and CDR2: LGHNT, FRNRAP. This CDR3 has 15 amino acids. J was trimmed by 5 bases and V by 5 bases; bases with no gene match: 11. The CDR3 nucleotides are TGTGCTAGTGGTGCCATCGGGACAGGTCTTCACGAGCAGTACTTC. Translated: CASGAIGTGLHEQYF.

The genes are TRBV28 and TRBJ2-7; possibly TRBD2 for D (6 bases). The CDR3 is made up of 11 amino acids. Trimming removed 7 bases at V and 7 bases at J, with 11 bases between. Germline lookup yields CDR1 MDHEN and CDR2 SYDVKM. This CDR3 reads CASNSGGEQYF. CDR3 DNA sequence: TGTGCCAGCAATTCCGGGGGAGAGCAGTACTTC.

Note on this clone: Distinct nucleotide sequences in the sample also encode this CDR3. The J gene is TRBJ2-7, the V gene TRBV6-6; 7 nucleotides align to TRBD2. This CDR3 comprises 14 residues. Trimming cost V 4 bases and J 0 bases; bases outside gene matches: 3. The germline CDR1 and CDR2 sequences are MNHNY and SVGAGI (reference sequence). The CDR3 DNA is TGTGCCAGCAGTTCGGGCGGGAGCTCCTACGAGCAGTACTTC. Encoded protein: CASSSGGSSYEQYF.

This clone was counted once. The gene calls are TRBV5-1 and TRBJ1-1; 8 bases are shared with TRBD1. The germline CDR1 and CDR2 sequences are SGHRS and YFSETQ. Trimming took 5 bases from V and 6 from J; bases not matched to a gene: 9. This CDR3 contains 14 residues. The CDR3 region is CASRGQGSHSEAFF. CDR3 nucleotide sequence: TGCGCCAGCAGAGGACAGGGCTCCCATTCTGAAGCTTTCTTT.

The V call is TRBV11-2, the J call TRBJ2-7; 7 bases agree with TRBD2. J lost 5 bases, V lost 5 bases, and 15 bases had no gene match. This CDR3 comprises 16 residues. Germline V CDR1 and CDR2: SGHAT, FQNNGV. This CDR3 is CASSQSSGVVNHEQYF. The CDR3 nucleotides read TGTGCCAGCAGCCAAAGCAGCGGGGTAGTAAACCACGAGCAGTACTTC. The whole variable domain, filled in from reference TRBV11-2 and TRBJ2-7, reads EAGVAQSPRYKIIEKRQSVAFWCNPISGHATLYWYQQILGQGPKLLIQFQNNGVVDDSQLPKDRFSAERLKGVDSTLKIQPAKLEDSAVYLCASSQSSGVVNHEQYFGPGTRLTVT.

The genes are TRBV4-1 and TRBJ1-2; no clear D gene. This CDR3 region has 15 residues. With 0 bases removed from V and 1 base from J, the gap between germline ends came to 9 bases. From germline, CDR1 is MGHRA and CDR2 YSYEKL. In DNA form, the CDR3 reads TGCGCCAGCAGCCAAGATACGCAGAATAACTATGGCTACACCTTC. It codes for CASSQDTQNNYGYTF.

The chain has TRBV14 and TRBJ2-1; 7 bases map to TRBD2. The V gene end was trimmed by 1 base and the J gene end by 6 bases; junction bases not matched to a gene: 9. The CDR3 extends over 16 amino acids. CDR1 and CDR2 from the germline V gene are SGHDN and FVKESK. Written as DNA, the CDR3 is TGTGCCAGCAGCCAAGTGGCGGGGGATATATTCAATGAGCAGTTCTTC. This gives the protein CASSQVAGDIFNEQFF.

The chain combines TRBV7-3 with TRBJ2-1; 9 bases line up with TRBD2. CDR3 size: 17 residues. The V segment lost 5 bases and the J segment 5 bases; nucleotides outside the gene matches: 13. CDR1 and CDR2 (germline): SGHTA, FQGTGA. DNA for the CDR3: TGTGCCAGCAGCATCGAAGGACTAGCGAGAAAACACAATGAGCAGTTCTTC. Residues: CASSIEGLARKHNEQFF.

The chain links TRBV27 to TRBJ2-3; a possible D gene is TRBD2 (6 bases). From germline, CDR1 is MNHEY and CDR2 SMNVEV (reference sequence). V was shortened by 4 bases and J by 5 bases, with 16 bases between the two germline ends. The CDR3 is 15 residues long. CDR3 bases: TGTGCCAGCAGTTCCGCGGGACTTGGAGGAGATACGCAGTATTTT. As protein: CASSSAGLGGDTQYF.